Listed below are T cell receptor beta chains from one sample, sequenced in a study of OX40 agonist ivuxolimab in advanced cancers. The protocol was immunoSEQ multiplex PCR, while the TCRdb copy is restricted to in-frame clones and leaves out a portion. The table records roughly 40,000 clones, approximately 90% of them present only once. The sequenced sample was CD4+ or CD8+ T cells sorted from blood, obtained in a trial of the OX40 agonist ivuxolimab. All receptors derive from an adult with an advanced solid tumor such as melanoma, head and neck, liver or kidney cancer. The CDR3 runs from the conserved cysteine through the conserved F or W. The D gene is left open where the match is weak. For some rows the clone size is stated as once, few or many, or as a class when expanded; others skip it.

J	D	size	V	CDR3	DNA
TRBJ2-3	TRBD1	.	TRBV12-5	CASGSDRGLDTQYF	TGTGCTAGTGGTTCAGACAGGGGGCTCGATACGCAGTATTTT
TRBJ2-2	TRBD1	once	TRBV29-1	CSARQGAGELFF	TGCAGCGCCCGACAGGGGGCCGGGGAGCTGTTTTTT
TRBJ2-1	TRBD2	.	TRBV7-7	CASSPTGGSGEQFF	TGTGCTAGCAGCCCCACCGGGGGGTCCGGTGAGCAGTTCTTC
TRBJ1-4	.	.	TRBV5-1	CASSFLQASDEKLFF	TGCGCCAGCAGCTTCTTACAGGCCTCGGATGAAAAACTGTTTTTT
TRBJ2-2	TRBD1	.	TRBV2	CASRETGIGGELFF	TGTGCCAGCAGGGAGACAGGGATAGGCGGGGAGCTGTTTTTT
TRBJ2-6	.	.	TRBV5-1	CASSYGSGANVLTF	TGCGCCAGCAGTTACGGTTCTGGGGCCAACGTCCTGACTTTC
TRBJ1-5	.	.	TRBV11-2	CASSFGINQPQHF	TGTGCCAGCAGCTTTGGCATCAATCAGCCCCAGCATTTT
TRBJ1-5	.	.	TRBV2	CASSAESNQPQHF	TGTGCCAGCAGTGCTGAAAGCAATCAGCCCCAGCATTTT
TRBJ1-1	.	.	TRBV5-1	CASYNDGLLRTEAFF	TGCGCCAGCTATAATGATGGTTTACTGAGAACTGAAGCTTTCTTT
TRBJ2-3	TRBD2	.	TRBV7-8	CASSFRRGPPGTSGRMTDTQYF	TGTGCCAGCAGCTTCCGTAGGGGTCCACCCGGGACTAGCGGGAGGATGACAGATACGCAGTATTTT
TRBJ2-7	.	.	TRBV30	CAWGKQALEQYF	TGTGCCTGGGGTAAACAGGCTCTCGAGCAGTACTTC
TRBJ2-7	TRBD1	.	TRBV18	CASSPQTGVNEQYF	TGTGCCAGCTCACCACAGACAGGGGTAAACGAGCAGTACTTC
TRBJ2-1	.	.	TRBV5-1	CASSLNMVADGPYNEQFF	TGCGCCAGCAGCTTGAATATGGTGGCCGACGGCCCCTACAATGAGCAGTTCTTC
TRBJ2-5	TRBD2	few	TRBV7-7	CASSLGLAGQETQYF	TGTGCTAGCAGCCTGGGACTAGCGGGTCAAGAGACCCAGTACTTC
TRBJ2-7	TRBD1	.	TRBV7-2	CASSLVRDRKTYGQYF	TGTGCCAGCAGCTTAGTCAGGGACAGAAAAACCTACGGGCAGTACTTC
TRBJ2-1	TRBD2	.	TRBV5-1	CASSFQRGSYNEQFF	TGCGCCAGCAGCTTCCAGCGGGGCTCCTACAATGAGCAGTTCTTC
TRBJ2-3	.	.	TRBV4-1	CASSSSGGDTQYF	TGCGCCAGCAGCTCGAGCGGTGGGGATACGCAGTATTTT
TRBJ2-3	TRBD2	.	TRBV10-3	CAISGGLAGARYF	TGTGCCATCAGTGGGGGACTAGCGGGAGCCCGGTATTTT
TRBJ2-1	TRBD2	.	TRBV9	CASSSRDRFSGGSYNEQFF	TGTGCCAGCAGCTCGCGGGACCGGTTTAGCGGGGGCTCCTACAATGAGCAGTTCTTC
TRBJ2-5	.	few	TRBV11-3	CASSVAGEETQYF	TGTGCCAGCTCGGTGGCAGGGGAAGAGACCCAGTACTTC
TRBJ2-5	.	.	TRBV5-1	CASSPQMGSQETQYF	TGCGCCAGCAGCCCTCAAATGGGTAGCCAAGAGACCCAGTACTTC
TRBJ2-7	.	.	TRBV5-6	CASSFWGHSIGDEQYF	TGTGCCAGCAGCTTCTGGGGCCACTCCATCGGGGACGAGCAGTACTTC
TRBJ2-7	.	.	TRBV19	CASSIGVGKAYEQYF	TGTGCCAGTAGTATAGGCGTCGGGAAGGCTTACGAGCAGTACTTC
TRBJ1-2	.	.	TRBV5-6	CASSLGSAYYYGYTF	TGTGCCAGCAGCTTGGGTAGTGCGTACTACTATGGCTACACCTTC
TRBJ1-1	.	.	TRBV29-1	CSVRTDMNTEAFF	TGCAGCGTACGGACAGACATGAACACTGAAGCTTTCTTT
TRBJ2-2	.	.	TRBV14	CASSQDATGELFF	TGTGCCAGCAGCCAAGATGCTACCGGGGAGCTGTTTTTT
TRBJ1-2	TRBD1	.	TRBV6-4	CASSPTGVGGYTF	TGTGCCAGCAGTCCGACAGGGGTCGGCGGCTACACCTTC
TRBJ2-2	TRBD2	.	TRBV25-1	CASSVSGRDAGELFF	TGTGCCAGCAGTGTTAGCGGGAGGGACGCCGGGGAGCTGTTTTTT
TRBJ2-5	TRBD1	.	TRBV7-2	CASSLVTTGVEQYF	TGTGCCAGCAGCTTAGTGACCACAGGGGTAGAGCAGTACTTC
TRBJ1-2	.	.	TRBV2	CASSEALRAGGSGYTF	TGTGCCAGCAGTGAAGCGCTTCGGGCAGGAGGTAGTGGCTACACCTTC
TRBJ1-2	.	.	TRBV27	CASSTQGSYGYTF	TGTGCCAGTAGCACCCAGGGGAGCTATGGCTACACCTTC
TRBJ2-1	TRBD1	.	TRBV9	CASSVAPQGLNNEQFF	TGTGCCAGCAGCGTAGCTCCACAGGGGTTAAACAATGAGCAGTTCTTC
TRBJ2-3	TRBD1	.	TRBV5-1	CASSMGQTTDTQYF	TGCGCCAGCAGTATGGGACAGACCACAGATACGCAGTATTTT
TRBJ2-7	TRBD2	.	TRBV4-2	CASSQMGTSGRAGEQYF	TGTGCCAGCAGCCAAATGGGGACTAGCGGGAGGGCCGGGGAGCAGTACTTC
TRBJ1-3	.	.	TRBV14	CASSPTTGGWNTIYF	TGTGCCAGCAGCCCGACGACGGGGGGCTGGAACACCATATATTTT
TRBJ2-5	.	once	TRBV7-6	CASSLQDLQETQYF	TGTGCCAGCAGCTTGCAGGACCTCCAAGAGACCCAGTACTTC
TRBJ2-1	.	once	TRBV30	CAIRVWNEQFF	TGTGCTATCCGAGTGTGGAATGAGCAGTTCTTC
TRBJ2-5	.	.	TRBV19	CASRAPGRGETQYF	TGTGCCAGTAGGGCGCCGGGACGGGGAGAGACCCAGTACTTC
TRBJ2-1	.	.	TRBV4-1	CASSQVGGGYNEQFF	TGCGCCAGCAGCCAAGTAGGCGGCGGATACAATGAGCAGTTCTTC
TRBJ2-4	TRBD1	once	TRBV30	CAWGGQGPGNIQYF	TGTGCCTGGGGGGGACAGGGTCCGGGAAACATTCAGTACTTC
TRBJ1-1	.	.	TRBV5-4	CASSLVGPAEAFF	TGTGCCAGCAGCTTGGTCGGCCCGGCCGAAGCTTTCTTT
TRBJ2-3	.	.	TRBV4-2	CASSPGGSLTDTQYF	TGTGCCAGCAGCCCGGGCGGCAGTCTCACAGATACGCAGTATTTT
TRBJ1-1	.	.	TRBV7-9	CASSLRENTEAFF	TGTGCCAGCAGTTTACGGGAGAACACTGAAGCTTTCTTT
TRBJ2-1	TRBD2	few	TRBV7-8	CASSRLGLAGGDEQFF	TGTGCCAGCAGCCGACTCGGACTAGCGGGAGGCGATGAGCAGTTCTTC
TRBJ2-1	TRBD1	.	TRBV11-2	CASSSGTGSNNEQFF	TGTGCCAGCAGCTCCGGGACAGGGTCGAACAATGAGCAGTTCTTC
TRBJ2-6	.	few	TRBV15	CATSSSSSGANVLTF	TGTGCCACCAGCAGTTCAAGCTCTGGGGCCAACGTCCTGACTTTC
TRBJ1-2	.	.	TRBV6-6	CASSSPERTRSTF	TGTGCCAGCAGTTCCCCTGAGAGGACGCGATCCACCTTC